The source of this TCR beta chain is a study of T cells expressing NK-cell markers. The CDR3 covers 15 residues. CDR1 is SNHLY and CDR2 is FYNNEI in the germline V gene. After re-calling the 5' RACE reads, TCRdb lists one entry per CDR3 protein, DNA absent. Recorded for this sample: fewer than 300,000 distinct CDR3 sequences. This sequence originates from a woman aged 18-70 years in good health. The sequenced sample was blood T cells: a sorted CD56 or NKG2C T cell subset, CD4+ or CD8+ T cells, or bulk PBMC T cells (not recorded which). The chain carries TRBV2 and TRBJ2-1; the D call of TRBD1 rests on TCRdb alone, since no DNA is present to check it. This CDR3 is CASLRSGPGDNEQFF.